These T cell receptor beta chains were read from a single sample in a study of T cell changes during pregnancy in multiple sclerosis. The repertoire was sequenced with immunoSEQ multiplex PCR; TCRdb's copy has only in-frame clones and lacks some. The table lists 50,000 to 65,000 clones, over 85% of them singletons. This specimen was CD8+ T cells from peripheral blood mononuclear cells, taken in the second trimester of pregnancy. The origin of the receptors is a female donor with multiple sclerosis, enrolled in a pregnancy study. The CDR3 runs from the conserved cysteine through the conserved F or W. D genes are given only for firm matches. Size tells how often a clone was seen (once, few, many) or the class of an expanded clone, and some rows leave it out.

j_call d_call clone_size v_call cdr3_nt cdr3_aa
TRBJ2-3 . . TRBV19 TGTGCCAGTAGTATAGTCTTCGGAGATACGCAGTATTTT CASSIVFGDTQYF
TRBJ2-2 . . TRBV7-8 TGTGCCAGCAGCTCACTGTCTAACACCGGGGAGCTGTTTTTT CASSSLSNTGELFF
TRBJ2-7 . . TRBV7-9 TGTGCCAGCAGCTTAGACGGCAGGGCCTACGAGCAGTACTTC CASSLDGRAYEQYF
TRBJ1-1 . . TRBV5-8 TGTGCCAGCAGCTTGGAAGGGGCGATGAACACTGAAGCTTTCTTT CASSLEGAMNTEAFF
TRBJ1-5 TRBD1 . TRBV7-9 TGTGCCAGCAGCGATGGGACAGGGGATCAGCCCCAGCATTTT CASSDGTGDQPQHF
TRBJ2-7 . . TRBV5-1 TGCGCCAGCAGCCCGCCGGGGTATGCCTCCTACGAGCAGTACTTC CASSPPGYASYEQYF
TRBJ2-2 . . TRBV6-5 TGTGCCAGCACCCTAGAGGGGGGGGGAACCGGGGAGCTGTTTTTT CASTLEGGGTGELFF
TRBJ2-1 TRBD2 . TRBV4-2 TGTGCCAGCAGCCAATTTGGGACTAGCGGTTTCTCCTACAATGAGCAGTTCTTC CASSQFGTSGFSYNEQFF
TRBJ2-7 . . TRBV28 TGTGCCAGCAGCATTCCTAGCGCAACCTACGAGCAGTACTTC CASSIPSATYEQYF
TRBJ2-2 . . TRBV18 TGTGCCAGCTCACCAACTCCACTCCTCACCGGGGAGCTGTTTTTT CASSPTPLLTGELFF
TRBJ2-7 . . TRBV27 TGTGCCAGCAGTCCGATCGCGCACAGGGATTCCGAGCAGTACTTC CASSPIAHRDSEQYF
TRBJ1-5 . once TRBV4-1 TGCGCCAGCAGCCAGCGCCCGAGATCGTTCGGGGGCAATCAGCCCCAGCATTTT CASSQRPRSFGGNQPQHF
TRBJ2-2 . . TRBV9 TGTGCCAGCAGCGTTAGCGGAGCCTCCACCGGGGAGCTGTTTTTT CASSVSGASTGELFF
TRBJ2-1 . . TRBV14 TGTGCCAGCAGCCGGACAGAGACTAGCTACTCCTACAATGAGCAGTTCTTC CASSRTETSYSYNEQFF
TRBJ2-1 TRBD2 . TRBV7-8 TGTGCCAGCAGCTTGAGCCGGATACCCGGGGGGAGAAGTGAGCAGTTCTTC CASSLSRIPGGRSEQFF
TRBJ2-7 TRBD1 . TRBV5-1 TGCGCCAGCAGCTATCGACAGGGGCGCTCCTACGAGCAGTACTTC CASSYRQGRSYEQYF
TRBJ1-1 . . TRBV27 TGTGCCAGCAGCTCCGACCAAGGGGGGGAGGGAGCTTTCTTT CASSSDQGGEGAFF
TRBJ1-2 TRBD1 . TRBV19 TGTGCCAGTAGAATCACCGGGACAGTAAACTTTTTCTATGGCTACACCTTC CASRITGTVNFFYGYTF
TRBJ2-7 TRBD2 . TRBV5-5 TGTGCCAGCAGCTTCGCGGGGGAATCCTACGAGCAGTACTTC CASSFAGESYEQYF
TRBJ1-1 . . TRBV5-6 TGTGCCAGCAGCTCCCAGGGAGGGATGAACACTGAAGCTTTCTTT CASSSQGGMNTEAFF
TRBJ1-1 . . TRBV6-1 TGTGCCAGCAGTTTTGGGGGTACAGGGCCCCCTGAAGCTTTCTTT CASSFGGTGPPEAFF
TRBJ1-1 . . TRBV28 TGTGCCAGCAGTTGGCGAGCCGGGACTGAAGCTTTCTTT CASSWRAGTEAFF
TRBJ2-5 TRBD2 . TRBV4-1 TGCGCCAGCAGCCAAGGACTAGCGGGAGAAGAGACCCAGTACTTC CASSQGLAGEETQYF
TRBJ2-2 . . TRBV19 TGTGCCAGCGGACATCTTAACACCGGGGAGCTGTTTTTT CASGHLNTGELFF
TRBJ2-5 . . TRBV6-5 TGTGCCAGCACCCACGGCGGGACCCCCGCAGAGACCCAGTACTTC CASTHGGTPAETQYF
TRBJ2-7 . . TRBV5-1 TGCGCCAGCAGCTTGCGGCAGGGAAGCGCCTACGAGCAGTACTTC CASSLRQGSAYEQYF
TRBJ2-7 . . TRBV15 TGTGCCACCAGCAGTCGAGACAGATCGCTCGAGCAGTACTTC CATSSRDRSLEQYF
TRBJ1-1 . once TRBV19 TGTGCCAGCTCACAGGGCAGCACTGAAGCTTTCTTT CASSQGSTEAFF
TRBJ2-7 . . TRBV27 TGTGCCAGCAGTCCTCATGGCAGGGCCTCCTACGAGCAGTACTTC CASSPHGRASYEQYF
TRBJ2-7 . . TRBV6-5 TGTGCCAGCAGTTATGGCGGTAGGGGCTACGAGCAGTACTTC CASSYGGRGYEQYF
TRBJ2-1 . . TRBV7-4 TGTGCCAGCAGCCCCGGTGGGTCTAGCCCTCACAATGAGCAGTTCTTC CASSPGGSSPHNEQFF
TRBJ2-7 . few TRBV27 TGTGCCAGCAGCCTTGGGACTTTCTACGAGCAGTACTTC CASSLGTFYEQYF
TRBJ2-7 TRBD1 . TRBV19 TGTGCCAGTAGTTTCGGGACAGGGGGTTACGAGCAGTACTTC CASSFGTGGYEQYF
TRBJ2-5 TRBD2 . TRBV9 TGTGCCAGCAGCGTATTTGGACTAGCGGCCCAAGAGACCCAGTACTTC CASSVFGLAAQETQYF
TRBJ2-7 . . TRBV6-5 TGTGCCAGCAGTTACTCCCTCCGGGGCGAGCAGTACTTC CASSYSLRGEQYF
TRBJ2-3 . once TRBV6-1 TGTGCCAGCAGTGAACTCCTAGCGATGAGGACAGATACGCAGTATTTT CASSELLAMRTDTQYF
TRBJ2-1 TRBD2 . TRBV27 TGTGCCAGCAGTTTCGACAATAGCGGGAGCTCCTACAATGAGCAGTTCTTC CASSFDNSGSSYNEQFF
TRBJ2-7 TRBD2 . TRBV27 TGTGCCAGCAGTCCTAGCGGGGGAACCTACGAGCAGTACTTC CASSPSGGTYEQYF
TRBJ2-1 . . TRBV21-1 TGTGCCAGCAGCATCAAGATAGCGGGAGGGTACTACAATGAGCAGTTCTTC CASSIKIAGGYYNEQFF
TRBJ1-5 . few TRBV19 TGTGCCAGTAGTATGGACACCTTCGGGCCCCAGCATTTT CASSMDTFGPQHF
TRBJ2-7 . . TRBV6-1 TGTGCCAGCAGTGATAGGGGGAGCGAGCAGTACTTC CASSDRGSEQYF
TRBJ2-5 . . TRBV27 TGTGCCAGCAGTTCCACAACAGGGCAAGAGACCCAGTACTTC CASSSTTGQETQYF
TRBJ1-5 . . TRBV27 TGTGCCAGCAGTTTATCTACTGGCAATCAGCCCCAGCATTTT CASSLSTGNQPQHF
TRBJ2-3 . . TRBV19 TGTGCCAGTAGTGTCTATGGTACGCAGTATTTT CASSVYGTQYF
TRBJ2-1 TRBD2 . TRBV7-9 TGTGCCAGCAGCTTAGTTCCCGGCCTAGCGGTACACAATGAGCAGTTCTTC CASSLVPGLAVHNEQFF
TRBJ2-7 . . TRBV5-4 TGTGCCAGCAGCTTGGGGACTTACTACGAGCAGTACTTC CASSLGTYYEQYF
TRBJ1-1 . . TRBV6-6 TGTGCCAGCAAACTGTATTTGAACACTGAAGCTTTCTTT CASKLYLNTEAFF
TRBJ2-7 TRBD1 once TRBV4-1 TGCGCCAGCAGGCCCTGGACAGGTCCGAACTACGAGCAGTACTTC CASRPWTGPNYEQYF
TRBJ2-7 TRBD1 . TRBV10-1 TGCGCCAGCAGTGAGTCGGTAGGGACAGGGACCTACGAGCAGTACTTC CASSESVGTGTYEQYF
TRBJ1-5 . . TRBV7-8 TGTGCCAGCAGCCCTTTGAATCAGCCCCAGCATTTT CASSPLNQPQHF
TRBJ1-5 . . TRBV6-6 TGTGCCAGCACTTCAGGGGGCAATCAGCCCCAGCATTTT CASTSGGNQPQHF
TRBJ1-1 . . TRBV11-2 TGTGCCAGCAGCTTCCACTCCGGGGAAGGGACTGAAGCTTTCTTT CASSFHSGEGTEAFF
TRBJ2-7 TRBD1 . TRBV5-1 TGCGCCAGCAGCTCCGGACAGGGAGCGTACGAGCAGTACTTC CASSSGQGAYEQYF